This T cell receptor (beta chain) was identified in a study of blood T cell repertoires in COVID-19. Study summary: COVID-19 samples from acute and convalescent phases originated in the United States, Italy and Spain.

Source study methods: Amplification with reference gene primers provided the estimates of nucleated cell counts. Repertoires were generated with immunoSEQ multiplex PCR, while TCRdb's copy carries only in-frame clones and drops some. That table gives V, J and clone size, and the DNA gave D and trimming. The sample lists approximately 200,000 clones; 82% were seen once. Participants, 18 to 89 years old, spanned around 26 US areas. Cohort placement rested on clinical history that participants reported themselves. Between the trimmed V and J ends, which lost 7 bases and 1 base, there was a span of 10 bases. Germline V gene lookup returns CDR1 ENHRY and CDR2 SYGVKD. CDR3 length: 13 amino acids.

The source of this sequence is a man aged 40-49 years who had recovered from COVID-19. The chain employs TRBV10-3 and TRBJ1-1, with D possibly being TRBD1 (6 bases). Sequencing was performed on PBMCs or T cells enriched from blood (not recorded which). The CDR3 sequence: CAIIGGPNTEAFF. DNA of the CDR3: TGTGCCATCATCGGGGGGCCGAACACTGAAGCTTTCTTT.